Below are 32 T cell receptor beta chains sequenced from a single sample in a study of blood T cell repertoires in COVID-19. Assay used: immunoSEQ multiplex PCR; TCRdb lists only in-frame clones, some missing. The repertoire consists of about 370,000 clones, with more than 75% occurring once and the leading ten covering about 10%. The sequenced sample was peripheral blood. The origin of the receptors is a woman aged 25 to 39 with COVID-19, enrolled during active disease.

This sequence joins TRBV7-9 and TRBJ2-5, with D maybe TRBD2 (6 bases). The CDR3 totals 16 residues. The V gene lost 1 base and the J gene lost 5 bases, with 17 bases spanning the gap. Germline V CDR1 and CDR2: SEHNR, FQNEAQ (reference sequence). The CDR3 region has the DNA TGTGCCAGCAGCTTAGGGTGGGAGGTCGCCCGGGAGACCCAGTACTTC. Translation gives CASSLGWEVARETQYF. The variable domain in full, with the rest retrieved from reference TRBV7-9 and TRBJ2-5, is DTGVSQNPRHKITKRGQNVTFRCDPISEHNRLYWYRQTLGQGPEFLTYFQNEAQLEKSRLLSDRFSAERPKGSFSTLEIQRTEQGDSAMYLCASSLGWEVARETQYFGPGTRLLVL.

The V and J genes are TRBV5-6 and TRBJ2-3; a weak D match, TRBD2 (6 bases). This CDR3 is 15 amino acids long. Germline values: CDR1 SGHDT, CDR2 YYEEEE. V shed 1 base and J shed 0 bases, with 9 bases lying between them. The CDR3 DNA follows: TGTGCCAGCAGCTTGCAGGGAGGTAGCACAGATACGCAGTATTTT. Translated, it gives CASSLQGGSTDTQYF.

The table lists this clone with a count of one. The rearrangement joins TRBV11-2 to TRBJ2-1; the match to TRBD2 covers 7 bases. Germline-derived CDR1 and CDR2 are SGHAT and FQNNGV. Losses at the gene ends were 1 base for V and 7 bases for J; bases not matched to a gene: 1. The CDR3 covers 13 residues. The chain's CDR3 is CASSLGTRNEQFF. CDR3 coding DNA: TGTGCCAGCAGCTTAGGGACTAGAAATGAGCAGTTCTTC.

The chain carries TRBV19 and TRBJ1-6; 7 bases map to TRBD1. V was clipped by 5 bases and J by 0 bases; unmatched bases: 4. CDR1 LNHDA and CDR2 SQIVND come from the germline V gene (reference sequence). The CDR3 spans 16 residues. CDR3 coding DNA: TGTGCCAGTAGTCGGGACAGCGGCTCCTATAATTCACCCCTCCACTTT. Translation gives CASSRDSGSYNSPLHF.

This chain uses TRBV30 with TRBJ1-6; TRBD1 agrees at 10 bases. CDR3 size: 14 residues. Trimming took 2 bases from V and 7 from J; bases not matched to a gene: 2. The germline V gene encodes CDR1 GTSNPN and CDR2 SVGIG (reference sequence). The DNA for the CDR3 is TGTGCCTGGAGTACGGGACAGGGGAATTCACCCCTCCACTTT. It translates to CAWSTGQGNSPLHF.

The chain employs TRBV5-1 and TRBJ2-7, with 9 bases lining up with TRBD2. Germline V CDR1 and CDR2: SGHRS, YFSETQ. CDR3 length equals 15 residues. Trimming cost V 0 bases and J 5 bases; bases outside gene matches: 6. CDR3 DNA: TGCGCCAGCAGCTTGGGACTAGCGGATCTCAACGAGCAGTACTTC. Residues: CASSLGLADLNEQYF.

The chain joins TRBV5-1 to TRBJ2-7; 10 positions match TRBD1. The germline V gene has CDR1 SGHRS and CDR2 YFSETQ. The ends lost 5 bases at V and 1 base at J; junction bases unmatched: 3. The CDR3 runs 14 residues. This chain's CDR3 is CASSRQGASYEQYF. In nucleotides, the CDR3 is TGCGCCAGCAGTCGACAGGGGGCTTCCTACGAGCAGTACTTC.

CDR3 sequence: CASSPPPGSEQYF. The DNA for the CDR3 is TGTGCCAGCAGCCCTCCTCCAGGGTCCGAGCAGTACTTC. V gene TRBV28 combines with J gene TRBJ2-7, with a tentative D call TRBD1 (5 bases). The ends were cut back, 6 bases at V and 6 bases at J, with 15 bases in the middle. The V gene's germline CDR1 is MDHEN and CDR2 SYDVKM. CDR3 length: 13 residues.

V gene TRBV19 combines with J gene TRBJ1-2, with D perhaps TRBD1 (5 bases). The CDR3 length is 15 residues. The germline V gene encodes CDR1 LNHDA and CDR2 SQIVND (reference sequence). Trimming shortened V by 5 bases and J by 1 base, and 14 bases separated the two germline ends. CDR3 region: CASSPRQIINYGYTF. CDR3 sequence (DNA): TGTGCCAGTAGTCCTCGACAGATTATTAACTATGGCTACACCTTC.

The rearrangement joins TRBV5-4 to TRBJ1-2; tentative D call: TRBD1 (5 bases). The V and J ends lost 1 base and 4 bases respectively, with 14 bases between them. This CDR3 has 15 amino acids. CDR1 is SGHNT and CDR2 is YYREEE in the germline V gene (reference sequence). In nucleotides, the CDR3 is TGTGCCAGCAGCTTGAAACAGGAGGGTAGCTATGGCTACACCTTC. It specifies CASSLKQEGSYGYTF. The full variable domain, rest sourced from reference TRBV5-4 and TRBJ1-2, is ETGVTQSPTHLIKTRGQQVTLRCSSQSGHNTVSWYQQALGQGPQFIFQYYREEENGRGNFPPRFSGLQFPNYSSELNVNALELDDSALYLCASSLKQEGSYGYTFGSGTRLTVV.

V usage is TRBV28 and J usage is TRBJ1-1; 7 bases align to TRBD1. The germline V gene has CDR1 MDHEN and CDR2 SYDVKM. CDR3 size: 12 residues. V gave up 5 bases and J gave up 7 bases; unmatched junction bases: 4. The CDR3 DNA reads TGTGCCAGCAGTCTTACAGGGGTTGAAGCTTTCTTT. This translates into CASSLTGVEAFF.

The chain employs TRBV6-5 and TRBJ1-4; the D gene is possibly TRBD1 (6 bases). The CDR3 is made up of 15 amino acids. The V end was cut by 6 bases, the J end by 5 bases, with 16 bases between. CDR1 is MNHEY and CDR2 is SVGAGI in the germline V gene. CDR3 sequence: CASRQNRAGNEKLFF. CDR3 nucleotide sequence: TGTGCCAGCAGACAAAACAGGGCTGGGAATGAAAAACTGTTTTTT.

The chain employs TRBV4-1 and TRBJ2-7, with TRBD2 matching over 7 bases. CDR3 length: 14 residues. V was pared by 4 bases and J by 1 base, with 4 bases of the junction left unmatched. Per the germline V gene, CDR1 is MGHRA and CDR2 is YSYEKL. CDR3 DNA sequence: TGCGCCAGCAGCCGAGGACTAGAGTCCTACGAGCAGTACTTC. As protein: CASSRGLESYEQYF.

The gene calls are TRBV10-3 and TRBJ2-3; 8 bases map to TRBD2. J was trimmed by 6 bases and V by 4 bases; bases with no gene match: 6. CDR3 length: 14 residues. The V gene's germline CDR1 is ENHRY and CDR2 SYGVKD. The CDR3 DNA follows: TGTGCCATCAGTGCAGCGGGAGTGAAGGATACGCAGTATTTT. Translated, it gives CAISAAGVKDTQYF.

To note about this clone: The sample contains more than one DNA sequence encoding this CDR3. The chain recombines TRBV5-1 with TRBJ1-2; D remains unclear. V was cut by 2 bases and J by 4 bases, with 9 bases left in between. The germline V gene encodes CDR1 SGHRS and CDR2 YFSETQ. The CDR3 length is 13 residues. CDR3 sequence: CASSLGTGYGYTF. The DNA of the CDR3 is TGCGCCAGCAGCTTAGGCACGGGCTATGGCTACACCTTC.

The chain has TRBV4-1 and TRBJ2-3; D is possibly TRBD2 (5 bases). There are 14 residues in the CDR3. CDR1 is MGHRA, CDR2 YSYEKL, per germline. The germline V and J ends were trimmed by 0 bases and 5 bases, with 9 bases remaining between them. The DNA for the CDR3 is TGCGCCAGCAGCCAAGAGTTCGGAGGAGATACGCAGTATTTT. This translates into CASSQEFGGDTQYF.

The gene calls are TRBV27 and TRBJ2-1, with TRBD2 matching over 9 bases. The CDR3 is made up of 16 amino acids. Germline V gene data show CDR1 as MNHEY and CDR2 as SMNVEV (reference sequence). V was clipped by 2 bases and J by 4 bases; unmatched bases: 6. The CDR3 protein is CASSLQLAGMYNEQFF. CDR3 in DNA: TGTGCCAGCAGTTTACAACTAGCGGGCATGTACAATGAGCAGTTCTTC.

The CDR3 region has the DNA TGTGCCAGCAGTCCCCCCAGGGCCCAGAACACTGAAGCTTTCTTT. Its translation is CASSPPRAQNTEAFF. The chain links TRBV27 to TRBJ1-1; TRBD1 is a possible D gene (5 bases). The V and J ends lost 5 bases and 1 base respectively, with 14 bases between them. CDR1 and CDR2 from the germline V gene are MNHEY and SMNVEV (reference sequence). This CDR3 is 15 amino acids long.

This chain links TRBV28 with TRBJ2-1, with 8 nucleotides matching TRBD2. The germline V gene has CDR1 MDHEN and CDR2 SYDVKM. The CDR3 covers 16 residues. The V segment lost 7 bases and the J segment 5 bases; nucleotides outside the gene matches: 13. CDR3: CASTSISGRWNNEQFF. Here the CDR3 DNA reads TGTGCCAGCACCTCAATCAGCGGGAGATGGAACAATGAGCAGTTCTTC. The whole variable domain, remainder taken from reference TRBV28 and TRBJ2-1, is DVKVTQSSRYLVKRTGEKVFLECVQDMDHENMFWYRQDPGLGLRLIYFSYDVKMKEKGDIPEGYSVSREKKERFSLILESASTNQTSMYLCASTSISGRWNNEQFFGPGTRLTVL.

The chain carries TRBV5-1 and TRBJ2-7; 8 bases map to TRBD1. CDR1 is SGHRS, CDR2 YFSETQ, per germline. J gave up 1 base and V 0 bases, and 3 bases lay outside the gene matches. This CDR3 region has 15 residues. CDR3 nucleotides: TGCGCCAGCAGCTTGGTGGGGACAGGTTCCTACGAGCAGTACTTC. It encodes CASSLVGTGSYEQYF.

The chain recombines TRBV4-2 with TRBJ2-2, with no clear D. Trimming removed 4 bases at V and 11 bases at J, with 17 bases between. The CDR3 runs 14 residues. Looked up from germline, CDR1 is LGHNA and CDR2 is YNFKEQ. The CDR3 DNA is TGTGCCAGCAGCCCCACCACTACTCGTGGTGAGCTGTTTTTT. This gives the protein CASSPTTTRGELFF.

J is TRBJ1-2 and V is TRBV5-4; D perhaps matches TRBD1 (5 bases). There are 13 residues in the CDR3. Germline-derived CDR1 and CDR2 are SGHNT and YYREEE (reference sequence). Trimming took off 4 bases at V and 4 bases at J, with 11 bases between the two ends. The CDR3 here is CASSLAGGYGYTF. DNA of the CDR3: TGTGCCAGCAGCCTGGCCGGGGGCTATGGCTACACCTTC.

CDR3 DNA sequence: TGCAGCGTTGATATCCAGCGGGCGGGGAATGAGCAGTTCTTC. It codes for CSVDIQRAGNEQFF. The chain recombines TRBV29-1 with TRBJ2-1, with a weak D call TRBD2 (6 bases). Germline CDR1 is SQVTM and CDR2 is ANQGSEA. V shed 3 bases and J shed 7 bases, with 16 bases lying between them. This CDR3 is built from 14 residues.

V gene TRBV29-1 combines with J gene TRBJ2-2; D is uncertain. Trimming pared 0 bases from V and 7 bases from J, leaving 9 bases between. CDR1 is SQVTM and CDR2 is ANQGSEA in the germline V gene. This CDR3 region has 13 residues. The DNA for the CDR3 is TGCAGCGTTGAAGAGACTCTTGGCGGGGAGCTGTTTTTT. This sequence encodes CSVEETLGGELFF.

The rearrangement uses TRBV18 and TRBJ2-2; no firm D call. V lost 2 bases and J lost 3, with 10 bases in between. CDR1 and CDR2 (germline): KGHSH, LQKENI. The length of the CDR3 is 15 residues. The CDR3 DNA reads as TGTGCCAGCTCACCAGGAGAAAGAGACACCGGGGAGCTGTTTTTT. This gives the protein CASSPGERDTGELFF.

The chain has TRBV7-3 and TRBJ2-2; 10 positions match TRBD2. Germline CDR1 SGHTA, CDR2 FQGTGA. Trimming cost V 1 base and J 7 bases; bases outside gene matches: 9. The CDR3 totals 17 residues. CDR3 loop: CASSLSGLAGVVGELFF. The CDR3 nucleotides read TGTGCCAGCAGCTTAAGCGGGCTAGCGGGAGTCGTCGGGGAGCTGTTTTTT. Looking up the rest from reference TRBV7-3 and TRBJ2-2 gives the full variable domain: GAGVSQTPSNKVTEKGKYVELRCDPISGHTALYWYRQSLGQGPEFLIYFQGTGAADDSGLPNDRFFAVRPEGSVSTLKIQRTERGDSAVYLCASSLSGLAGVVGELFFGEGSRLTVL.

This rearrangement joins TRBV5-4 to TRBJ2-7, with D tentatively TRBD1 (6 bases). The germline CDR1 and CDR2 sequences are SGHNT and YYREEE (reference sequence). Between the trimmed V and J ends, which lost 1 base and 4 bases, there was a span of 9 bases. The CDR3 extends over 13 amino acids. CDR3 in DNA: TGTGCCAGCAGCTTGACAGGGAGATACGAGCAGTACTTC. Amino acid sequence: CASSLTGRYEQYF.

CDR3: CATSRGTQGAGTEAFF. For the CDR3, the DNA is TGTGCCACCAGCAGGGGTACACAGGGGGCTGGCACTGAAGCTTTCTTT. The gene calls are TRBV15 and TRBJ1-1; 9 bases are shared with TRBD1. In germline, CDR1 is LNHNV, CDR2 YYDKDF (reference sequence). CDR3 size: 16 residues. The J segment lost 4 bases and the V segment lost 3 bases, leaving 9 bases of the junction unmatched.

This clone was seen once. V usage is TRBV6-5 and J usage is TRBJ2-1, with 12 bases fitting TRBD2. With 4 bases clipped from V and 4 bases from J, the junction kept 5 bases outside the gene matches. Germline V gene sequence: CDR1 MNHEY, CDR2 SVGAGI. The CDR3 is made up of 16 amino acids. Here the CDR3 DNA reads TGTGCCAGCAGTTTTTCGCTAGCGGGAGGGTACAATGAGCAGTTCTTC. Translating it yields CASSFSLAGGYNEQFF.

The chain uses TRBV5-1 and TRBJ2-5; D perhaps matches TRBD2 (6 bases). The ends were cut back, 0 bases at V and 4 bases at J, with 13 bases in the middle. CDR3 length equals 15 residues. The germline gives CDR1 SGHRS, CDR2 YFSETQ. The CDR3 DNA follows: TGCGCCAGCAGCTTGGCCGGAGGGAGAGGAGAGACCCAGTACTTC. This translates into CASSLAGGRGETQYF.

This clone was observed many times. The gene calls are TRBV10-1 and TRBJ2-1; perhaps TRBD2 as D (5 bases). Germline V gene lookup returns CDR1 WNHNN and CDR2 SYGVQD (reference sequence). The ends were cut back, 2 bases at V and 3 bases at J, with 14 bases in the middle. This CDR3 region has 16 residues. CDR3 residues: CASSERPVEGYNEQFF. The CDR3 DNA reads TGCGCCAGCAGTGAGAGGCCCGTCGAGGGCTACAATGAGCAGTTCTTC.

The chain recombines TRBV1 with TRBJ1-5. TRBV1 is a known pseudogene. The CDR3 spans 16 residues. The CDR3 protein is CTSSPLGGQGDQPQHF. Written as DNA, the CDR3 is TGCACCAGCAGCCCCTTAGGAGGGCAGGGCGACCAGCCCCAGCATTTT.